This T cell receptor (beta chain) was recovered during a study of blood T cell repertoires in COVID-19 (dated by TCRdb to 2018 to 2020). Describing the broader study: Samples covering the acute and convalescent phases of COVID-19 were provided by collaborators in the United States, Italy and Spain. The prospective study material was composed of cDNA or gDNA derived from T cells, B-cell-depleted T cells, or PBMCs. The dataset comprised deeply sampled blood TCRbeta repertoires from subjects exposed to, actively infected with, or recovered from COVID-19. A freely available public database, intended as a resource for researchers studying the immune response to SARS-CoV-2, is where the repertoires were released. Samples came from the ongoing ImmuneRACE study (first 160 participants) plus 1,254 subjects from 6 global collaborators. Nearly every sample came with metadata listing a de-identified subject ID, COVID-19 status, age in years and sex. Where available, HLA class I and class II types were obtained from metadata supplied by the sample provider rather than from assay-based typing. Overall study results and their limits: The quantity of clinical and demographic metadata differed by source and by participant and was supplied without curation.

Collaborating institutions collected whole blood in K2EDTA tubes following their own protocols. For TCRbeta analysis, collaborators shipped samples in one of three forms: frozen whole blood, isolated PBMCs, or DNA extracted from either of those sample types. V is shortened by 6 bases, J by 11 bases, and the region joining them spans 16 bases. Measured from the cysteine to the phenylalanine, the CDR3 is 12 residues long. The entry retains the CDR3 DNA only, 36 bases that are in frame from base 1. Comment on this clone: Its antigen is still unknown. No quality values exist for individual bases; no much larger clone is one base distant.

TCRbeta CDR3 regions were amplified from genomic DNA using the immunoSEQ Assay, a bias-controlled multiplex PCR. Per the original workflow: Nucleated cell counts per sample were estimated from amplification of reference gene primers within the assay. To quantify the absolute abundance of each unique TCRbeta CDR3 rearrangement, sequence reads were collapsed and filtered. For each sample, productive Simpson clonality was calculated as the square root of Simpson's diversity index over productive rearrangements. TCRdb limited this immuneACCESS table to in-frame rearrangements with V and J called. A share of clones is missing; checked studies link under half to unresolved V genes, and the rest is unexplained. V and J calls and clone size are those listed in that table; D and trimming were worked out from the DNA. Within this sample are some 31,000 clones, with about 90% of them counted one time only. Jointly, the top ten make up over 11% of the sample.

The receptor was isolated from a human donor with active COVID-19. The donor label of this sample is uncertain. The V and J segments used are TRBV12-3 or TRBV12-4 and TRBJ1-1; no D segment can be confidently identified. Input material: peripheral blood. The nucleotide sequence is TGTGCCAGCAGATGGCAGAGGTTCGAGGCTTTCTTT. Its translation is CASRWQRFEAFF.